This T cell receptor beta chain was identified in a study of blood T cell repertoires in COVID-19 (TCRdb year 2020). A note on the overall study: Samples from collaborators originated in the United States, Italy and Spain and spanned both the acute and convalescent phases of COVID-19. A freely available public database, intended as a resource for researchers studying the immune response to SARS-CoV-2, is where the repertoires were released. Samples came from the ongoing ImmuneRACE study (first 160 participants) plus 1,254 subjects from 6 global collaborators. Deeply sampled blood TCRbeta repertoires from subjects exposed to, actively infected with, or recovered from COVID-19 were included in the dataset. HLA class I and class II types, where available, came from metadata supplied by the sample provider rather than from assay-based typing. Nearly every sample came with metadata listing a de-identified subject ID, COVID-19 status, age in years and sex. The material from the prospective study consisted of cDNA or gDNA derived from T cells, B-cell-depleted T cells, or PBMCs. On the study overall, not on this receptor specifically: How much clinical and demographic metadata was included differed by source and by participant, and the metadata was provided uncurated.

This clone was seen just once. No cognate antigen has been identified for it. No base quality values were provided; no much bigger clone lies one nucleotide off. Spanning cysteine to phenylalanine, the CDR3 consists of 14 amino acids. Here the CDR3 DNA is all that survives: 42 bases in frame from base 1. CDR1 and CDR2 were assigned from the germline V gene as MNHEY and SVGAGI. The trim is 8 bases for V and 4 bases for J, with a gap of 17 bases between the germline ends. Each collaborating institution followed its own protocols to collect whole blood in K2EDTA tubes. For TCRbeta analysis, collaborators shipped samples in one of three forms: frozen whole blood, isolated PBMCs, or DNA extracted from either of those sample types. TCRbeta CDR3 regions were amplified from genomic DNA by means of the immunoSEQ Assay, a bias-controlled multiplex PCR. Turning to the authors' computational methods: Within the assay, amplification of reference gene primers was used to estimate how many nucleated cells each sample contained. To quantify the absolute abundance of each unique TCRbeta CDR3 rearrangement, sequence reads were collapsed and filtered. Productive Simpson clonality was computed per sample as the square root of Simpson's diversity index over productive rearrangements. TCRdb retrieved this table from immuneACCESS and kept in-frame rearrangements only. Not all clones are present; in checked studies, unresolved V genes account for under half, and no reason is known for the remainder. Clone size and the V and J calls come from that table; the DNA yielded D and trimming. Here the sample has about 170,000 clones; about 89% occur a single time. Less than 3.5% of the sample goes to the ten largest clones.

Recombination linked TRBV6-5 to TRBJ1-2, and TRBD1 may be the D gene, going by 5 matching bases. This clonotype was obtained from a man in his 70s with acute or convalescent COVID-19. Material for sequencing was peripheral blood. The sequence in DNA is TGTGCCAGCTCAGGGAAGGGAGCGGGCTATGGCTACACCTTC. It translates as CASSGKGAGYGYTF.